The clone carrying this T cell receptor (beta chain) was picked up many times. A junction end diverges from the germline sequence, so it may reflect a read error. The data originate from a study of early T cells in non-severe SARS-CoV-2 infection. In TCRdb, the 5' RACE reads were re-called with MiXCR into one record per CDR3 protein. The sample carries about 64,000 distinct CDR3 sequences, around 4.7% recorded once. Sequencing was done on a sample of whole blood. This clonotype was sampled from an adult who was a healthcare worker with PCR-confirmed SARS-CoV-2 infection or an uninfected control (not recorded which).

The CDR3 reads CTSFLVKDEAFF. CDR3 coding DNA: TGTACCAGCTTCTTAGTCAAGGATGAAGCTTTCTTT. V and J are TRBV7-9 and TRBJ1-1; D gene uncertain. CDR3 length equals 12 residues. Looked up from germline, CDR1 is SEHNR and CDR2 is FQNEAQ (reference sequence). The full variable domain, its missing parts supplied by reference TRBV7-9 and TRBJ1-1, is DTGVSQNPRHKITKRGQNVTFRCDPISEHNRLYWYRQTLGQGPEFLTYFQNEAQLEKSRLLSDRFSAERPKGSFSTLEIQRTEQGDSAMYLCTSFLVKDEAFFGQGTRLTVV.